This T cell receptor beta chain was retrieved from a study of blood T cell repertoires in COVID-19. In the study overall: The study drew acute and convalescent COVID-19 samples from the United States, Italy and Spain. In each case, the material was cDNA or gDNA derived from T cells, B-cell-depleted T cells, or PBMCs.

Produced via immunoSEQ multiplex PCR; TCRdb's table is partial and in-frame only. In the table there are about 400,000 clones, approximately 91% of which are singletons. Germline-derived CDR1 and CDR2 are SGHRS and YFSETQ. Trimming removed 2 bases from V and 1 base from J, with 6 bases in between. This CDR3 is 13 amino acids long. The sample was PBMCs or T cells enriched from blood (not recorded which). This sequence originates from a woman aged 35 to 49 with acute COVID-19. This chain uses TRBV5-1 with TRBJ2-5; D remains unclear. The DNA for the CDR3 is TGCGCCAGCAGCTTTGGAGTCCAAGAGACCCAGTACTTC. Encoded protein: CASSFGVQETQYF.